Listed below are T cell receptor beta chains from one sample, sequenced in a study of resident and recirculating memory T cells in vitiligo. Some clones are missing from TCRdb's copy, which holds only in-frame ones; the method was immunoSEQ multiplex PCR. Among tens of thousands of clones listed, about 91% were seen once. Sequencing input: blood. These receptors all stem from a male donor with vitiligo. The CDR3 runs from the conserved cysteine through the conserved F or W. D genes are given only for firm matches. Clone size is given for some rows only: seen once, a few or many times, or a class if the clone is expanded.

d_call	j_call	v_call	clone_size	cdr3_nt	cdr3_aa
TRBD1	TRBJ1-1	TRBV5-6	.	TGTGCCAGCAGCTTGGGGGTGTGGTCAGGGGGCTTTACTGAAGCTTTCTTT	CASSLGVWSGGFTEAFF
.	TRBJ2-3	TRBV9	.	TGTGCCAGCAGCGTAAGCTTGACAGATACGCAGTATTTT	CASSVSLTDTQYF
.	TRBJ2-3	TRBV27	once	TGTGCCAGCAGTACATTTATACTAAGCACAGATACGCAGTATTTT	CASSTFILSTDTQYF
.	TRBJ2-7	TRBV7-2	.	TGTGCCAGCAGCTTAGTGTTTGCAGGCTACGAGCAGTACTTC	CASSLVFAGYEQYF
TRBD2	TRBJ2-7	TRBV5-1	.	TGCGCCAGCAGCTTGGACCCAGCGGGGCCCTACGAGCAGTACTTC	CASSLDPAGPYEQYF
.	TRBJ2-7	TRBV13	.	TGTGCCAGCAGCTTAGGCCCCCCTCCCTCCTACGAGCAGTACTTC	CASSLGPPPSYEQYF
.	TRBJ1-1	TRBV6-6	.	TGTGCCAGCACAGCAACAGGGAACACTGAAGCTTTCTTT	CASTATGNTEAFF
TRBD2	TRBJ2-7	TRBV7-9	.	TGTGCCAGCAGCATATACAGGATACGAAGCGGGAGAAGAGGATTGGAGCAGTACTTC	CASSIYRIRSGRRGLEQYF
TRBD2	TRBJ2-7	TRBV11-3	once	TGTGCCAGCAGCTCGGGACTAGCGGGAGTCAACGAGCAGTACTTC	CASSSGLAGVNEQYF
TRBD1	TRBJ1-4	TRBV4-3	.	TGCGCCAGCAGCCAGTGGGGACAGTTCGGGAGACGTGGTAATGAAAAACTGTTTTTT	CASSQWGQFGRRGNEKLFF
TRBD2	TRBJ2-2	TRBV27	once	TGTGCCAGCCGCGGGAGCGGTTTCCCCGGGGAGCTGTTTTTT	CASRGSGFPGELFF
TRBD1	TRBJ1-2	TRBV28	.	TGTGCCAGCAGCCCAGGGACAGACTATGGCTACACCTTC	CASSPGTDYGYTF
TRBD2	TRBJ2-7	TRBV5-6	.	TGTGCCAGCAGCTTACTAGCGGCCTACGAGCAGTACTTC	CASSLLAAYEQYF
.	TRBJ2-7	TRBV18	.	TGTGCCAGCTCACCAACTTCGAGCTCCTACGAGCAGTACTTC	CASSPTSSSYEQYF
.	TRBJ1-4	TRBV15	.	TGTGCCACCAGCAGGGGAACAGGGAGCCCTAATGAAAAACTGTTTTTT	CATSRGTGSPNEKLFF
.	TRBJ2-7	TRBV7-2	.	TGTGCCAGCAGCTCCCCGGGGGGCGGGATTGTTGACGAGCAGTACTTC	CASSSPGGGIVDEQYF
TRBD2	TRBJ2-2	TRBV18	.	TGTGCCAGCTCACCTCGAGACCGGGACTACCTATTGGGGGAGCTGTTTTTT	CASSPRDRDYLLGELFF
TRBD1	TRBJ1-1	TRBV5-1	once	TGCGCCAGCAGCTTGGGGGGACAGGGAGGCACTGAAGCTTTCTTT	CASSLGGQGGTEAFF
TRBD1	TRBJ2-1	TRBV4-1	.	TGCGCCAGCAGCCAACTGACAGGGGGCACAGGTAATGAGCAGTTCTTC	CASSQLTGGTGNEQFF
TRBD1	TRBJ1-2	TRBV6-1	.	TGTGCCAGCAGTGAAGCTCTAGGGGACAGATCTAACTATGGCTACACCTTC	CASSEALGDRSNYGYTF
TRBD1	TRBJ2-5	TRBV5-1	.	TGCGCCAGCAGCTTGGTAGGGGGCGATGGCACAGAGACCCAGTACTTC	CASSLVGGDGTETQYF
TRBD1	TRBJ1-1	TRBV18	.	TGTGCCAGCTCACCATGGACAGGGGCGAACACTGAAGCTTTCTTT	CASSPWTGANTEAFF
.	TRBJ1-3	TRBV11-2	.	TGTGCCAGCAGCTTAACAGGACAGCCGTATGGTACGAACGCCATATATTTT	CASSLTGQPYGTNAIYF
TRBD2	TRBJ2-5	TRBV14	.	TGTGCCAGCAGCCAAGATTCTTGGCGGGAGGGACAAGAGACCCAGTACTTC	CASSQDSWREGQETQYF
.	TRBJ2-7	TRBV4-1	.	TGCGCCAGCAGCGGAGGATATTACGAGCAGTACTTC	CASSGGYYEQYF
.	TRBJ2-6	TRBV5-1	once	TGCGCCAGCAGCTTGACGGGAGCCGCCGGGGCCAACGTCCTGACTTTC	CASSLTGAAGANVLTF
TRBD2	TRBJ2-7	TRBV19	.	TGTGCCAGTACCAATAGCGGAGGCGGGGGCGAGCAGTACTTC	CASTNSGGGGEQYF
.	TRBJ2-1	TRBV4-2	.	TGTGCCAGCAACCAGGGGGGGGGTAGCGGGAAGGACAGTGAGCAGTTCTTC	CASNQGGGSGKDSEQFF
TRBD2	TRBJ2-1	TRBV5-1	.	TGCGCCAGCAGCTTGGAGCCCGCGGGAGTTGTCGATGAGCAGTTCTTC	CASSLEPAGVVDEQFF
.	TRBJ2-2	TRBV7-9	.	TGTGCCAGCAGCTTATTCACGGGAGCCGGGGAGCTGTTTTTT	CASSLFTGAGELFF
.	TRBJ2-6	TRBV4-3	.	TGCGCCAGCAGCCAAGAACCAGGGTCTGGGGCCAACGTCCTGACTTTC	CASSQEPGSGANVLTF
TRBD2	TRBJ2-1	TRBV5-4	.	TGTGCCAGCAGTCCCCGGACTAGCGGGAGGGTTACCAATGAGCAGTTCTTC	CASSPRTSGRVTNEQFF
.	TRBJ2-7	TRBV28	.	TGTGCCAGCAAAATTTTGGAGGCGTCCTACGAGCAGTACTTC	CASKILEASYEQYF
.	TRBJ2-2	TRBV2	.	TGTGCCAGCAGGACCGACTTACCCACCGGGGAGCTGTTTTTT	CASRTDLPTGELFF
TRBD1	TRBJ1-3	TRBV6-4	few	TGTGCCAGCAGTGACTCGATCGGTTCGGGACAGGGGACTGGAAACACCATATATTTT	CASSDSIGSGQGTGNTIYF